One and the same sample provided the 21 T cell receptor beta chains below, sequenced in a study of cytomegalovirus exposure and HLA in healthy donors. TCRdb keeps only in-frame clones here, not all; method: immunoSEQ multiplex PCR. The table has around 100,000 clones, less than 85% seen once. Sequenced: PBMCs. These receptors were taken from a man aged 18 to 30 in good health and CMV-seropositive.

J is TRBJ2-3 and V is TRBV29-1; D uncertain. The V and J ends lost 3 bases and 2 bases respectively, with 9 bases between them. The CDR3 extends over 13 amino acids. CDR1 and CDR2 (germline): SQVTM, ANQGSEA. CDR3 nucleotides: TGCAGCGTTGAGGCGGATTTCACAGATACGCAGTATTTT. Translation gives CSVEADFTDTQYF.

In DNA, the CDR3 is TGTGCCAGCAGCCCCGCAACTAGCGGGTCTTACAATGAGCAGTTCTTC. It yields the protein CASSPATSGSYNEQFF. The chain has TRBV7-9 and TRBJ2-1; TRBD2 matches at 9 bases. V dropped 5 bases and J dropped 4; count of bases not matched to a gene: 9. Germline lookup yields CDR1 SEHNR and CDR2 FQNEAQ (reference sequence). The CDR3 covers 16 residues.

In this sample, this clone turned up a few times. The rearrangement uses TRBV5-6 and TRBJ2-7; D gene ambiguous. The germline V and J ends were trimmed by 0 bases and 8 bases, with 15 bases remaining between them. Germline V lookup: CDR1 SGHDT, CDR2 YYEEEE. CDR3 length: 14 amino acids. This CDR3 reads CASSLGAVPSKQYV. CDR3 nucleotides: TGTGCCAGCAGCTTGGGGGCAGTCCCCTCCAAGCAGTACGTC.

This clone came up a few times. The chain recombines TRBV27 with TRBJ2-7; D is perhaps TRBD2 (5 bases). The ends were cut back, 6 bases at V and 3 bases at J, with 9 bases in the middle. The CDR3 totals 12 residues. In germline, CDR1 is MNHEY, CDR2 SMNVEV (reference sequence). The CDR3 nucleotides are TGTGCCAGCAGCGGGAACCACTACGAGCAGTACTTC. Translation gives CASSGNHYEQYF.

This clone was seen only once. The V and J genes are TRBV14 and TRBJ2-7; TRBD1 matches at 8 bases. The CDR3 consists of 15 residues. The junction had 12 bases not matched to a gene; V was cut back by 5 bases and J by 6 bases. Germline V gene data show CDR1 as SGHDN and CDR2 as FVKESK. The CDR3: CASSSAGQGTSEQYF. Here the CDR3 DNA reads TGTGCCAGCAGCAGCGCCGGACAGGGTACCTCCGAGCAGTACTTC.

V and J are TRBV4-1 and TRBJ2-3; the match to TRBD2 covers 7 bases. The CDR3 extends over 14 amino acids. CDR1 MGHRA and CDR2 YSYEKL come from the germline V gene. J lost 3 bases, V lost 5 bases, and 5 bases had no gene match. The CDR3, as DNA: TGCGCCAGCAGCTTAGGACTAGTGACAGATACGCAGTATTTT. It encodes CASSLGLVTDTQYF.

This clone was found once. The V call is TRBV15, the J call TRBJ2-1; 8 positions agree with TRBD2. The CDR3 covers 19 residues. V trimming: 1 base; J trimming: 5 bases; junction bases outside the gene matches: 16. Germline CDR1 is LNHNV and CDR2 is YYDKDF (reference sequence). DNA for the CDR3: TGTGCCACCAGCAGAGGGGATATTGCGGGAGGCGCCGGAGACAATGAGCAGTTCTTC. Its translation: CATSRGDIAGGAGDNEQFF.

The CDR3 region has the DNA TGTGCCAGCTCATACGTTATACAGGGGGCTAACGAGCAGTACTTC. It encodes CASSYVIQGANEQYF. The chain employs TRBV18 and TRBJ2-7; 9 nucleotides agree with TRBD1. V was clipped by 5 bases and J by 5 bases; unmatched bases: 10. This CDR3 is built from 15 residues. Germline CDR1 reads KGHSH; CDR2 reads LQKENI. The full variable domain, its missing parts supplied by reference TRBV18 and TRBJ2-7, is NAGVMQNPRHLVRRRGQEARLRCSPMKGHSHVYWYRQLPEEGLKFMVYLQKENIIDESGMPKERFSAEFPKEGPSILRIQQVVRGDSAAYFCASSYVIQGANEQYFGPGTRLTVT.

This clone was detected only once. The J gene is TRBJ1-1, the V gene TRBV18; unclear D gene. The length of the CDR3 is 15 residues. Trimming took 2 bases from V and 3 from J, leaving 13 bases between them. Germline V gene lookup returns CDR1 KGHSH and CDR2 LQKENI. CDR3 loop: CASSPSERWYTEAFF. DNA for the CDR3: TGTGCCAGCTCACCATCGGAGAGATGGTACACTGAAGCTTTCTTT.

A remark on this clone: Distinct nucleotide sequences in the sample also encode this CDR3. The CDR3 loop is CASSIQGANYGYTF. CDR3 coding DNA: TGTGCCAGTAGTATTCAAGGGGCGAACTATGGCTACACCTTC. This chain joins TRBV19 and TRBJ1-2, with D maybe TRBD1 (5 bases). CDR1 and CDR2 (germline): LNHDA, SQIVND (reference sequence). This CDR3 is built from 14 residues. Trimming shortened V by 3 bases and J by 2 bases, and 10 bases separated the two germline ends.

The V and J genes are TRBV28 and TRBJ1-1; D unclear. V lost 3 bases to trimming and J lost 2 bases, with 7 bases between them. Germline V gene sequence: CDR1 MDHEN, CDR2 SYDVKM. This CDR3 is built from 13 residues. CDR3 nucleotides: TGTGCCAGCAGTTTTAACGGTAACACTGAAGCTTTCTTT. Translating gives CASSFNGNTEAFF.

CDR3 region: CASSESGGQGEKLFF. The DNA of the CDR3 is TGCGCCAGCAGTGAGTCCGGGGGGCAAGGTGAAAAACTGTTTTTT. The chain recombines TRBV10-2 with TRBJ1-4; D may be TRBD1 (6 bases). V was clipped by 0 bases and J by 7 bases, with 12 bases between them. Germline CDR1 reads WSHSY; CDR2 reads SAAADI. The CDR3 contains 15 residues.

The CDR3: CASSPGGAEETQYF. The CDR3 DNA reads TGTGCCAGCTCACCTGGGGGCGCCGAAGAGACCCAGTACTTC. The chain has TRBV18 and TRBJ2-5, with a possible D match to TRBD1 (6 bases). V shed 3 bases and J shed 3 bases, with 11 bases lying between them. CDR1 is KGHSH, CDR2 LQKENI, per germline. The CDR3 has 14 amino acids.

The V gene is TRBV18, the J gene TRBJ2-7; D perhaps matches TRBD1 (6 bases). Germline V lookup: CDR1 KGHSH, CDR2 LQKENI. Trimming pared 3 bases from V and 2 bases from J, leaving 11 bases between. This CDR3 region has 14 residues. CDR3 protein: CASSPKDRTYEQYF. For the CDR3, the DNA is TGTGCCAGCTCACCCAAGGACAGAACCTACGAGCAGTACTTC.

As DNA, the CDR3 is TGTGCCACCAGCAGAGATAGGGCTAGCGGGAGGGCCTCCTACAATGAGCAGTTCTTC. Translation: CATSRDRASGRASYNEQFF. The chain is built from TRBV15 and TRBJ2-1; 12 bases align to TRBD2. V lost 0 bases to trimming and J lost 0 bases; unmatched junction nucleotides: 6. Germline V gene data show CDR1 as LNHNV and CDR2 as YYDKDF (reference sequence). CDR3 length: 19 amino acids.

The chain joins TRBV30 to TRBJ1-5, with D possibly TRBD1 on 6 matching bases. V was clipped by 2 bases and J by 4 bases, with 9 bases between them. There are 13 residues in the CDR3. Germline loops: CDR1 GTSNPN, CDR2 SVGIG (reference sequence). CDR3 sequence: CAWSTRGNQPQHF. The CDR3 DNA is TGTGCCTGGAGTACGAGGGGGAATCAGCCCCAGCATTTT.

The chain carries TRBV9 and TRBJ1-5; 9 nucleotides match TRBD1. After removal of 0 bases from V and 6 bases from J, the junction contained 4 bases not matched to a gene. Germline CDR1 reads SGDLS; CDR2 reads YYNGEE. The CDR3 extends over 15 amino acids. The CDR3 nucleotides read TGTGCCAGCAGCGTAGACGGGACAGGGATTCAGCCCCAGCATTTT. Amino acids: CASSVDGTGIQPQHF.

The V and J genes are TRBV29-1 and TRBJ2-1; the D is unclear. The CDR3 sequence is 13 residues long. Trimming removed 4 bases from V and 7 bases from J, with 14 bases in between. Germline lookup yields CDR1 SQVTM and CDR2 ANQGSEA. The CDR3 here is CSVGASLVNEQFF. The CDR3 DNA reads as TGCAGCGTTGGAGCTAGTCTCGTTAATGAGCAGTTCTTC.

The chain recombines TRBV19 with TRBJ1-2; perhaps TRBD1 as D (5 bases). Germline CDR1 LNHDA, CDR2 SQIVND (reference sequence). The CDR3 is 17 residues long. V shed 6 bases and J shed 0 bases, with 20 bases lying between them. CDR3 in amino acids: CASSPYPRTPANYGYTF. For the CDR3, the DNA is TGTGCCAGTAGCCCTTATCCCAGGACACCTGCTAACTATGGCTACACCTTC.

The chain employs TRBV18 and TRBJ2-3; D is unclear. Germline V gives CDR1 KGHSH, CDR2 LQKENI. V lost 0 bases to trimming and J lost 1 base, with 2 bases between them. The CDR3 contains 13 residues. CDR3 loop: CASSPPGTDTQYF. CDR3 DNA sequence: TGTGCCAGCTCACCACCCGGCACAGATACGCAGTATTTT.

The genes are TRBV4-1 and TRBJ2-3, with 8 positions matching TRBD1. The germline gives CDR1 MGHRA, CDR2 YSYEKL. The CDR3 runs 20 residues. After removal of 0 bases from V and 3 bases from J, the junction contained 17 bases not matched to a gene. The CDR3 region is CASSQEIGFSGTGGTDTQYF. CDR3 nucleotide sequence: TGCGCCAGCAGCCAAGAGATCGGCTTTAGTGGGACAGGTGGAACAGATACGCAGTATTTT.